These 29 T cell receptor beta chains were sequenced from one sample in a study of blood T cell repertoires in COVID-19. Some clones are missing from TCRdb's copy, which holds only in-frame ones; the method was immunoSEQ multiplex PCR. Of 85,000 to 95,000 clones in the sample, 80% to 90% were seen once. The specimen was peripheral blood. The receptor source for this set is an elderly woman with active COVID-19.

This clone was observed at least ten times. The genes are TRBV6-5 and TRBJ1-5; the D gene is possibly TRBD1 (6 bases). Looked up from germline, CDR1 is MNHEY and CDR2 is SVGAGI. Trimming removed 6 bases from V and 1 base from J, with 10 bases in between. The CDR3 loop spans 14 amino acids. This CDR3 is CASRRDRSNQPQHF. The CDR3 DNA is TGTGCCAGCAGGCGTGACAGGAGCAATCAGCCCCAGCATTTT.

The genes are TRBV4-3 and TRBJ2-5, with 7 bases lining up with TRBD2. V trimming: 4 bases; J trimming: 4 bases; junction bases outside the gene matches: 9. Germline lookup yields CDR1 LGHNA and CDR2 YSLEER. The CDR3 consists of 15 residues. This CDR3 is CASSLLWEGRETQYF. The DNA for the CDR3 is TGCGCCAGCAGCCTTTTGTGGGAGGGGCGAGAGACCCAGTACTTC.

V is TRBV28 and J is TRBJ2-7; 8 bases map to TRBD2. V lost 10 bases, J lost 0 bases, and 5 bases stayed unmatched. The CDR3 consists of 13 residues. CDR1 and CDR2 (germline): MDHEN, SYDVKM. The CDR3 region has the DNA TGTGCCATTACCGGGACTAGCTCCTACGAGCAGTACTTC. Its protein product is CAITGTSSYEQYF.

The count of this clone is one. The chain uses TRBV6-5 and TRBJ2-7, with D perhaps matching TRBD2 (5 bases). The V and J ends lost 3 bases and 2 bases respectively, with 11 bases between them. Germline V gene lookup returns CDR1 MNHEY and CDR2 SVGAGI. CDR3 length: 14 residues. The chain's CDR3 is CASSYVRGTYEQYF. The CDR3 nucleotides are TGTGCCAGCAGTTATGTCCGGGGAACCTACGAGCAGTACTTC.

The V and J genes are TRBV7-8 and TRBJ2-2; D is perhaps TRBD2 (5 bases). This CDR3 region has 15 residues. The V and J ends lost 5 bases and 4 bases respectively, with 14 bases between them. Germline V gives CDR1 SGHVS, CDR2 FQNEAQ. The CDR3 is CASSPSLAGTGELFF. DNA of the CDR3: TGTGCCAGCAGCCCTAGCCTCGCGGGCACCGGGGAGCTGTTTTTT.

V usage is TRBV5-6 and J usage is TRBJ2-7, with D maybe TRBD2 (6 bases). Trimming removed 4 bases from V and 3 bases from J, with 14 bases in between. Germline lookup yields CDR1 SGHDT and CDR2 YYEEEE. The CDR3 is 14 residues long. CDR3 bases: TGTGCCAGCAGCGCTCGCGGGGCCCTCTACGAGCAGTACTTC. The encoded protein is CASSARGALYEQYF.

This chain's CDR3 is CASSPGQGTDTQYF. The CDR3 DNA is TGCGCCAGCAGTCCTGGACAGGGTACAGATACGCAGTATTTT. The rearrangement uses TRBV5-1 and TRBJ2-3; TRBD1 matches at 8 bases. The germline V gene encodes CDR1 SGHRS and CDR2 YFSETQ. The V and J ends lost 5 bases and 3 bases, in that order; junction bases with no gene match: 5. The CDR3 is 14 amino acids.

The chain recombines TRBV5-1 with TRBJ1-5; the D gene is possibly TRBD1 (6 bases). The CDR3 contains 14 residues. Germline loops: CDR1 SGHRS, CDR2 YFSETQ. Trimming shortened V by 0 bases and J by 6 bases, and 10 bases separated the two germline ends. CDR3 amino acids: CASSLEGGSQPQHF. CDR3 DNA sequence: TGCGCCAGCAGCTTGGAAGGGGGTAGTCAGCCCCAGCATTTT. The variable domain in full, with the rest retrieved from reference TRBV5-1 and TRBJ1-5, is KAGVTQTPRYLIKTRGQQVTLSCSPISGHRSVSWYQQTPGQGLQFLFEYFSETQRNKGNFPGRFSGRQFSNSRSEMNVSTLELGDSALYLCASSLEGGSQPQHFGDGTRLSIL.

This rearrangement joins TRBV7-3 to TRBJ2-3; 7 positions agree with TRBD2. Germline trimming cut 4 bases from V and 2 bases from J; bases unmatched to any gene: 3. CDR3 length equals 14 residues. Germline CDR1 and CDR2: SGHTA and FQGTGA. The CDR3 sequence is CASSSSGNTDTQYF. The CDR3 nucleotides are TGTGCCAGCAGCTCAAGCGGGAACACAGATACGCAGTATTTT.

CDR3 sequence reads: CAITNGQRTGNTIYF. CDR3 coding DNA: TGTGCCATCACCAACGGACAAAGAACTGGAAACACCATATATTTT. The chain recombines TRBV10-3 with TRBJ1-3, with D perhaps TRBD1 (5 bases). CDR3 size: 15 residues. The germline gives CDR1 ENHRY, CDR2 SYGVKD. Trimming took 7 bases from V and 2 from J, leaving 15 bases between them.

This chain uses TRBV6-2 or TRBV6-3 with TRBJ1-2, with D possibly being TRBD1 (5 bases). This CDR3 spans 14 amino acids. V was clipped by 5 bases and J by 4 bases, with 14 bases between them. The germline V gene encodes CDR1 MNHEY and CDR2 SVGEGT. CDR3 in amino acids: CASSPTAGGYGYTF. As DNA, the CDR3 is TGTGCCAGCAGTCCGACCGCCGGGGGCTATGGCTACACCTTC.

V is TRBV9 and J is TRBJ2-7; possible D gene TRBD2, 6 bases. The V gene lost 0 bases and the J gene lost 2 bases, with 9 bases spanning the gap. Germline CDR1 SGDLS, CDR2 YYNGEE. CDR3 length: 14 residues. The CDR3 loop reads CASSVAPSAYEQYF. As DNA, the CDR3 is TGTGCCAGCAGCGTAGCTCCTAGCGCCTACGAGCAGTACTTC. The full variable domain, completed using reference TRBV9 and TRBJ2-7, is DSGVTQTPKHLITATGQRVTLRCSPRSGDLSVYWYQQSLDQGLQFLIQYYNGEERAKGNILERFSAQQFPDLHSELNLSSLELGDSALYFCASSVAPSAYEQYFGPGTRLTVT.

The chain employs TRBV2 and TRBJ2-7; D perhaps matches TRBD1 (5 bases). V lost 2 bases to trimming and J lost 2 bases, with 13 bases between them. This CDR3 spans 15 amino acids. Germline loops: CDR1 SNHLY, CDR2 FYNNEI. The CDR3 reads CASSESRGRTYEQYF. The CDR3 DNA reads as TGTGCCAGCAGTGAATCAAGGGGCCGTACCTACGAGCAGTACTTC.

The chain couples TRBV7-2 to TRBJ2-7; 8 bases match TRBD2. After removal of 5 bases from V and 4 bases from J, the junction contained 10 bases not matched to a gene. This CDR3 comprises 15 residues. Germline CDR1 and CDR2: SGHTA and FQGNSA. Here the CDR3 DNA reads TGTGCCAGCAGCCCATCGGGGGGGTCATTTTACGAGCAGTACTTC. It codes for CASSPSGGSFYEQYF.

The V and J genes are TRBV2 and TRBJ1-4; TRBD1 might be the D (5 bases). The V end lost 5 bases, the J end lost 4 bases, and 8 bases lay between the germline ends. This CDR3 has 13 amino acids. Germline lookup yields CDR1 SNHLY and CDR2 FYNNEI. Here the CDR3 reads CASSRQINEKLFF. CDR3 sequence (DNA): TGTGCCAGCAGTCGACAGATTAATGAAAAACTGTTTTTT.

The rearrangement joins TRBV7-2 to TRBJ2-3; perhaps TRBD1 as D (5 bases). CDR1 SGHTA and CDR2 FQGNSA come from the germline V gene. Trimming stripped 7 bases from V and 4 bases from J, with 9 bases between. This CDR3 comprises 12 residues. CDR3 protein: CASTLRADTQYF. CDR3 nucleotides: TGTGCCAGCACTCTCAGGGCAGATACGCAGTATTTT.

The chain uses TRBV3-1 (or the pseudogene TRBV3-2) and TRBJ2-1; TRBD1 might be the D (6 bases). The V end lost 1 base, the J end lost 4 bases, and 8 bases lay between the germline ends. Germline CDR1 is LGHDT and CDR2 is YNNKEL (reference sequence). This CDR3 region has 14 residues. The CDR3 DNA is TGTGCCAGCAGCCAAGGAGGGACATACAATGAGCAGTTCTTC. Its protein product is CASSQGGTYNEQFF.

The chain couples TRBV29-1 to TRBJ2-7; the D gene is possibly TRBD1 (6 bases). Germline CDR1 SQVTM, CDR2 ANQGSEA. The CDR3 consists of 12 residues. V lost 6 bases to trimming and J lost 3 bases, with 12 bases between them. CDR3 sequence (DNA): TGCAGCGTAATAGGGGGAAGCTACGAGCAGTACTTC. This gives the protein CSVIGGSYEQYF.

The V gene is TRBV30, the J gene TRBJ2-5; D ambiguous. Germline assignment: CDR1 GTSNPN and CDR2 SVGIG (reference sequence). The CDR3 loop spans 10 amino acids. V lost 2 bases to trimming and J lost 5 bases, with 3 bases between them. This CDR3 is CAWSRETQYF. As DNA, the CDR3 is TGTGCCTGGAGTCGGGAGACCCAGTACTTC.

The J gene is TRBJ2-1, the V gene TRBV19, with 7 bases aligning to TRBD1. CDR1 LNHDA and CDR2 SQIVND come from the germline V gene (reference sequence). The V gene end was trimmed by 9 bases and the J gene end by 8 bases; junction bases not matched to a gene: 10. The CDR3 is made up of 13 amino acids. DNA of the CDR3: TGTGCCAGCTCAGGGGGAATTATCGATGAGCAGTTCTTC. Residues: CASSGGIIDEQFF.

The rearrangement joins TRBV2 to TRBJ2-5; D uncertain. Germline V CDR1 and CDR2: SNHLY, FYNNEI. V gave up 6 bases and J gave up 2 bases, with 10 bases separating them. The CDR3 length is 13 residues. CDR3 nucleotides: TGTGCCAGCAGCCTCAGGTTTCAAGAGACCCAGTACTTC. As protein: CASSLRFQETQYF.

J is TRBJ2-2 and V is TRBV27; D call uncertain. CDR3 length: 12 amino acids. Looked up from germline, CDR1 is MNHEY and CDR2 is SMNVEV (reference sequence). Trimming took off 8 bases at V and 5 bases at J, with 9 bases between the two ends. The CDR3 region has the DNA TGTGCCAGCGGCAATTGGACCGGGGAGCTGTTTTTT. Its protein is CASGNWTGELFF.

V is TRBV5-4 and J is TRBJ2-2; 11 bases align to TRBD2. The CDR3 contains 17 residues. The J segment lost 5 bases and the V segment lost 0 bases, leaving 6 bases of the junction unmatched. Germline V CDR1 and CDR2: SGHNT, YYREEE (reference sequence). CDR3 DNA: TGTGCCAGCAGCTTGGCGACTAGCGGGACCGGAACCGGGGAGCTGTTTTTT. Amino acids: CASSLATSGTGTGELFF.

This clone was observed a handful of times. The chain recombines TRBV7-3 with TRBJ2-2; TRBD2 might be the D (7 bases). Trimming removed 1 base from V and 2 bases from J, with 11 bases in between. This CDR3 has 16 residues. CDR1 is SGHTA, CDR2 FQGTGA, per germline. This CDR3 is CASSLSGGRNTGELFF. CDR3 nucleotides: TGTGCCAGCAGCTTAAGCGGGGGCCGTAACACCGGGGAGCTGTTTTTT.

In its sample, this clone was seen once. V is TRBV3-1 (or the pseudogene TRBV3-2) and J is TRBJ2-5; 14 bases are a match to TRBD2. The CDR3 runs to 15 residues. Trimming removed 4 bases from V and 4 bases from J; junction bases left unmatched: 2. Germline V gene sequence: CDR1 LGHDT, CDR2 YNNKEL (reference sequence). CDR3 sequence reads: CASSPGTSGRETQYF. The CDR3 DNA follows: TGTGCCAGCAGCCCAGGGACTAGCGGGAGAGAGACCCAGTACTTC.

The V and J genes are TRBV29-1 and TRBJ1-2; 8 bases line up with TRBD1. The CDR3 is 12 residues long. The J segment lost 6 bases and the V segment lost 1 base, leaving 1 base of the junction unmatched. CDR1 is SQVTM, CDR2 ANQGSEA, per germline. The CDR3 region is CSVEGQGNGYTF. The CDR3 coding sequence is TGCAGCGTTGAAGGACAGGGGAATGGCTACACCTTC.

The CDR3 loop reads CASSLGALQSSYNEQFF. The CDR3 bases are TGTGCCAGCAGCTTAGGGGCCCTGCAGAGCTCCTACAATGAGCAGTTCTTC. The V gene is TRBV7-8, the J gene TRBJ2-1; D gene unclear. The CDR3 is 17 amino acids. Germline CDR1 reads SGHVS; CDR2 reads FQNEAQ. V was clipped by 1 base and J by 0 bases, with 13 bases between them.

This chain links TRBV28 with TRBJ1-1, with unresolved D. Germline assignment: CDR1 MDHEN and CDR2 SYDVKM. The CDR3 spans 12 residues. V was cut by 8 bases and J by 0 bases, with 7 bases left in between. The CDR3 coding sequence is TGTGCCAGCCTAACGATGAACACTGAAGCTTTCTTT. Translation: CASLTMNTEAFF.

The chain recombines TRBV28 with TRBJ2-1, with 11 bases that match TRBD1. V shed 7 bases and J 3 bases; nucleotides not matched to a gene: 5. Per the germline V gene, CDR1 is MDHEN and CDR2 is SYDVKM. The CDR3 consists of 15 residues. CDR3 nucleotides: TGTGCCAGCACTGCCGGGACAGGGGGCTACAATGAGCAGTTCTTC. Translated: CASTAGTGGYNEQFF.